A selection of T cell receptor beta chains follows, all from one sample in a study of Graves' ophthalmopathy and Graves' hyperthyroidism. TCRdb reanalysed the multiplex PCR reads using MiXCR and keeps one entry per CDR3 protein. This table holds around 660,000 distinct CDR3 sequences, about 40% found once. Input material: peripheral blood. Receptors were obtained from an adult man with Graves' ophthalmopathy. CDR3s include the opening cysteine and the closing phenylalanine or tryptophan. Each record gives: D gene, V gene, clone size, J gene, CDR3 protein, CDR3 DNA. D genes are given only for firm matches. Some rows mark clone size as missing; the rest say once, few, many or name a class of expanded clone.

D: -; V: TRBV7-3; size: many; J: TRBJ1-6; CDR3: CASSPTGGGNSPLHF; DNA: TGTGCCAGCAGCCCAACCGGGGGTGGGAATTCACCCCTCCACTTT
D: -; V: TRBV5-6; size: many; J: TRBJ1-2; CDR3: CASRTVLSGYTF; DNA: TGTGCCAGCCGCACAGTACTGTCTGGCTACACCTTC
D: -; V: TRBV7-8; size: -; J: TRBJ2-7; CDR3: CASSFPGGSSYEQYF; DNA: TGTGCCAGCAGCTTCCCCGGGGGTTCTTCCTACGAGCAGTACTTC
D: TRBD2; V: TRBV29-1; size: -; J: TRBJ2-7; CDR3: CSYRGTSGTEQYF; DNA: TGCAGCTATAGAGGGACTAGCGGGACCGAGCAGTACTTC
D: -; V: TRBV6-1; size: many; J: TRBJ1-6; CDR3: CASSELVEGSNSPLHF; DNA: TGTGCCAGCAGTGAACTCGTAGAGGGGAGCAATTCACCCCTCCACTTT
D: TRBD2; V: TRBV7-8; size: many; J: TRBJ2-7; CDR3: CASSSSGTSGYEQYF; DNA: TGTGCCAGCAGCTCCTCCGGGACTAGCGGGTACGAGCAGTACTTC
D: -; V: TRBV14; size: -; J: TRBJ2-5; CDR3: CASSVVFGETQYF; DNA: TGTGCCAGCAGCGTTGTGTTCGGGGAGACCCAGTACTTC
D: -; V: TRBV19; size: many; J: TRBJ1-2; CDR3: CASTGGGTNYGYTF; DNA: TGTGCCAGTACCGGAGGGGGAACTAACTATGGCTACACCTTC
D: TRBD1; V: TRBV7-2; size: -; J: TRBJ2-1; CDR3: CASRTGGNEQFF; DNA: TGTGCCAGTCGTACAGGGGGCAATGAGCAGTTCTTC
D: -; V: TRBV2; size: -; J: TRBJ2-5; CDR3: CASSFRGPRTQYF; DNA: TGTGCCAGCAGTTTCAGGGGCCCCAGGACCCAGTACTTC
D: -; V: TRBV5-4; size: many; J: TRBJ1-5; CDR3: CASSRQGNQPQHF; DNA: TGTGCCAGCAGTCGACAGGGCAATCAGCCCCAGCATTTT
D: -; V: TRBV7-9; size: many; J: TRBJ1-2; CDR3: CASSLASGGYGYTF; DNA: TGTGCCAGCAGCTTAGCTTCCGGAGGCTATGGCTACACCTTC
D: -; V: TRBV5-6; size: -; J: TRBJ1-4; CDR3: CASSLRVLNEKLFF; DNA: TGTGCCAGCAGCCTAAGGGTACTTAATGAAAAACTGTTTTTT
D: -; V: TRBV7-9; size: -; J: TRBJ2-5; CDR3: CASSLALGLVRETQYF; DNA: TGTGCCAGCAGCTTAGCACTCGGCCTAGTGAGAGAGACCCAGTACTTC
D: -; V: TRBV7-8; size: many; J: TRBJ2-5; CDR3: CASSPGTKETQYF; DNA: TGTGCCAGCAGCCCCGGGACCAAAGAGACCCAGTACTTC
D: -; V: TRBV6-5; size: -; J: TRBJ2-1; CDR3: CASRYGRHNEQFF; DNA: TGTGCCAGCAGATATGGACGTCACAATGAGCAGTTCTTC
D: TRBD1; V: TRBV6-4; size: many; J: TRBJ1-6; CDR3: CASTSTDRGEESPLHF; DNA: TGTGCCAGCACCTCAACGGACAGGGGCGAGGAGTCACCCCTCCACTTT
D: -; V: TRBV10-3; size: -; J: TRBJ2-7; CDR3: CAISESIGRLHWQYF; DNA: TGTGCCATCAGTGAGTCGATAGGGCGCCTGCATTGGCAGTACTTC
D: TRBD2; V: TRBV4-3; size: few; J: TRBJ2-7; CDR3: CASSRRGEAGHEQYF; DNA: TGCGCCAGCAGCCGCCGGGGGGAAGCGGGCCACGAGCAGTACTTC
D: -; V: TRBV20-1; size: -; J: TRBJ2-2; CDR3: CSARPQRATGELFF; DNA: TGCAGTGCTAGACCACAGAGGGCCACCGGGGAGCTGTTTTTT
D: -; V: TRBV7-9; size: few; J: TRBJ2-7; CDR3: CASSPPQGVSEQYF; DNA: TGTGCCAGCAGCCCCCCGCAGGGAGTGAGCGAGCAGTACTTC
D: -; V: TRBV19; size: -; J: TRBJ1-1; CDR3: CAAQTQGLVRMNTEAFF; DNA: TGTGCCGCGCAGACCCAGGGTTTGGTGAGGATGAACACTGAAGCTTTCTTT
D: TRBD1; V: TRBV10-3; size: -; J: TRBJ1-5; CDR3: CASSYTQGRQPQHF; DNA: TGTGCCAGCAGTTATACACAGGGGCGGCAGCCCCAGCATTTT
D: -; V: TRBV3-1; size: few; J: TRBJ1-6; CDR3: CASSPAEWGGRSPLHF; DNA: TGTGCCAGCAGTCCTGCTGAGTGGGGAGGACGTTCACCCCTCCACTTT